Listed below are T cell receptor beta chains from one sample, sequenced in a study of blood T cell repertoires in COVID-19. Profiled with immunoSEQ multiplex PCR; TCRdb holds only in-frame clones, not every one. The profile covers under 200,000 clones, with around 84% appearing a single time and 8.3% taken by the ten largest. Sample: peripheral blood. The receptors were sampled from an older woman with COVID-19, enrolled during active disease. CDR3s include the opening cysteine and the closing phenylalanine or tryptophan. D genes are given only for firm matches. Size is omitted from some rows. Given values are once, few, many or a class for expanded clones.

D gene,clone size,J gene,V gene,CDR3 protein,CDR3 DNA
-,-,TRBJ1-5,TRBV18,CASSGQPDQPQHF,TGTGCCAGCTCAGGACAGCCGGATCAGCCCCAGCATTTT
-,once,TRBJ1-4,TRBV19,CASSGPNEKLFF,TGTGCCAGCTCAGGGCCTAATGAAAAACTGTTTTTT
TRBD1,few,TRBJ1-6,TRBV6-5,CAMGQSSYNSPLHF,TGTGCCATGGGACAGAGCTCCTATAATTCACCCCTCCACTTT
-,-,TRBJ1-4,TRBV4-1,CASTPPPSGATNEKLFF,TGCGCCAGCACCCCTCCCCCCTCAGGCGCAACTAATGAAAAACTGTTTTTT
TRBD2,-,TRBJ2-7,TRBV10-3,CAISDGTSGTYEQYF,TGTGCCATCAGTGACGGGACTAGCGGGACCTACGAGCAGTACTTC
-,-,TRBJ1-1,TRBV25-1,CASKYQGGVNTEAFF,TGTGCCAGCAAGTACCAGGGCGGGGTGAACACTGAAGCTTTCTTT
-,-,TRBJ2-7,TRBV9,CASSVGGGGTYEQYF,TGTGCCAGCAGCGTAGGGGGCGGCGGGACCTACGAGCAGTACTTC
TRBD2,-,TRBJ2-2,TRBV4-1,CASSQGTSVTGELFF,TGCGCCAGCAGCCAAGGGACTAGCGTCACCGGGGAGCTGTTTTTT
TRBD1,-,TRBJ2-2,TRBV19,CASSPTGVNTGELFF,TGTGCCAGTAGTCCCACAGGGGTAAACACCGGGGAGCTGTTTTTT
-,-,TRBJ1-1,TRBV9,CASSSQGGTTEAFF,TGTGCCAGCAGCTCTCAAGGCGGGACCACTGAAGCTTTCTTT
-,-,TRBJ1-1,TRBV11-3,CASSLETRTEAFF,TGTGCCAGCAGCTTAGAAACGAGAACTGAAGCTTTCTTT
-,few,TRBJ2-3,TRBV5-6,CASSLRGDTQYF,TGTGCCAGCAGCTTGAGGGGGGATACGCAGTATTTT
-,-,TRBJ2-3,TRBV9,CASSVDSRVPQYF,TGTGCCAGCAGCGTAGACTCGCGGGTCCCGCAGTATTTT
-,few,TRBJ1-1,TRBV9,CASRVGGGQGLMNTEAFF,TGTGCCAGCCGCGTCGGGGGGGGCCAGGGGCTCATGAACACTGAAGCTTTCTTT
-,-,TRBJ1-5,TRBV5-6,CASSLGGLDNQPQHF,TGTGCCAGCAGCTTGGGAGGGTTGGACAATCAGCCCCAGCATTTT
-,once,TRBJ2-7,TRBV29-1,CSATAAGLSYEQYF,TGCAGCGCCACCGCGGCGGGTCTATCCTACGAGCAGTACTTC
TRBD1,-,TRBJ1-1,TRBV29-1,CSAPDRGRGNTEAFF,TGCAGCGCTCCGGACAGGGGGAGGGGGAACACTGAAGCTTTCTTT
TRBD2,-,TRBJ2-5,TRBV5-1,CASSPSTSLAGQETQYF,TGCGCCAGCAGCCCGTCTACCTCACTAGCGGGGCAAGAGACCCAGTACTTC
TRBD2,-,TRBJ2-5,TRBV27,CASSTSGGVYQETQYF,TGTGCCAGCAGTACTAGCGGGGGGGTGTACCAAGAGACCCAGTACTTC
-,-,TRBJ2-6,TRBV7-9,CASSLYTLSGANVLTF,TGTGCCAGCAGCTTATACACGCTCTCTGGGGCCAACGTCCTGACTTTC
-,-,TRBJ2-7,TRBV10-1,CASSESRGKEQYF,TGCGCCAGCAGTGAGTCCCGGGGAAAGGAGCAGTACTTC
-,-,TRBJ2-2,TRBV3-1/TRBV3-2,CASSPTRYGTGELFF,TGTGCCAGCAGCCCTACCCGATACGGCACCGGGGAGCTGTTTTTT
TRBD1,-,TRBJ1-2,TRBV18,CASSRGGDRSNYGYTF,TGTGCCAGCTCCCGTGGTGGGGACAGGAGTAACTATGGCTACACCTTC
TRBD1,-,TRBJ1-2,TRBV14,CASSPDRGTIGYTF,TGTGCCAGCAGCCCGGACAGGGGGACTATTGGCTACACCTTC
-,once,TRBJ2-2,TRBV19,CASRMEGAVTGELFF,TGTGCCAGTAGAATGGAGGGGGCGGTTACCGGGGAGCTGTTTTTT
-,-,TRBJ1-2,TRBV15,CATSRGGLSGYGYTF,TGTGCCACCAGCAGAGGCGGCCTAAGCGGGTATGGCTACACCTTC
TRBD2,-,TRBJ2-1,TRBV25-1,CASSVRLAGPNEQFF,TGTGCCAGCAGTGTTCGGCTAGCGGGACCCAATGAGCAGTTCTTC
TRBD1,-,TRBJ2-7,TRBV6-2/TRBV6-3,CASSYWRQGPYEQYF,TGTGCCAGCAGTTACTGGCGACAGGGTCCCTACGAGCAGTACTTC
TRBD1,-,TRBJ1-1,TRBV5-1,CASSLVSTGVGTEAFF,TGCGCCAGCAGCTTGGTTTCCACAGGGGTAGGCACTGAAGCTTTCTTT
TRBD1,-,TRBJ2-7,TRBV5-5,CASSRVGWGQGSSYEQYF,TGTGCCAGCAGCCGTGTGGGGTGGGGACAGGGGAGCTCCTACGAGCAGTACTTC
-,once,TRBJ1-1,TRBV6-1,CASSERGRGNTEAFF,TGTGCCAGCAGTGAAAGGGGCAGGGGGAACACTGAAGCTTTCTTT
-,-,TRBJ1-1,TRBV2,CASSVQGWTEAFF,TGTGCCAGCAGTGTGCAGGGTTGGACTGAAGCTTTCTTT
TRBD1,-,TRBJ1-1,TRBV15,CATSRGSTGDTEAFF,TGTGCCACCAGCAGAGGTTCGACAGGGGACACTGAAGCTTTCTTT
TRBD2,once,TRBJ2-5,TRBV13,CASSFGGYQETQYF,TGTGCCAGCAGCTTCGGGGGGTACCAAGAGACCCAGTACTTC
-,-,TRBJ1-1,TRBV18,CASSPPLGLEAFF,TGTGCCAGCTCACCACCTCTAGGACTTGAAGCTTTCTTT
TRBD1,-,TRBJ1-6,TRBV11-2,CASSLGGQGGSPLHF,TGTGCCAGCAGCTTAGGGGGACAGGGCGGTTCACCCCTCCACTTT
TRBD1,-,TRBJ1-5,TRBV6-5,CASSYSTGTGNQPQHF,TGTGCCAGCAGTTACAGCACCGGGACAGGGAATCAGCCCCAGCATTTT
TRBD1,once,TRBJ1-6,TRBV11-2,CASSSTGQRLYNSPLHF,TGTGCCAGCAGCTCGACAGGGCAGAGGTTGTATAATTCACCCCTCCACTTT
-,-,TRBJ2-7,TRBV20-1,CSASSASRVYEQYF,TGCAGTGCTAGTAGTGCTTCCCGGGTATACGAGCAGTACTTC
-,-,TRBJ1-5,TRBV28,CASSPPPGNQPQHF,TGTGCCAGCAGTCCCCCCCCTGGCAATCAGCCCCAGCATTTT
-,-,TRBJ1-2,TRBV5-1,CASSLAAGEGYGYTF,TGCGCCAGCAGCTTGGCGGCAGGGGAAGGCTATGGCTACACCTTC
-,-,TRBJ1-5,TRBV7-2,CASSLDRLGGPYSNQPQHF,TGTGCCAGCAGCTTAGATAGGTTGGGGGGACCTTATAGCAATCAGCCCCAGCATTTT
-,-,TRBJ2-1,TRBV5-1,CASSSDINRSEQFF,TGCGCCAGCAGCTCCGATATAAACAGGTCTGAGCAGTTCTTC
TRBD1,-,TRBJ1-4,TRBV30,CASTGGGEKLFF,TGTGCCTCGACAGGGGGCGGTGAAAAACTGTTTTTT
-,-,TRBJ2-5,TRBV7-9,CASSLGGPSQETQYF,TGTGCCAGCAGCTTAGGTGGGCCCTCCCAAGAGACCCAGTACTTC
TRBD1,-,TRBJ1-4,TRBV5-8,CASSPGTGVTNEKLFF,TGTGCCAGCAGCCCCGGGACAGGAGTCACAAATGAAAAACTGTTTTTT
-,-,TRBJ1-1,TRBV30,CAWSIEGGTEAFF,TGTGCCTGGAGTATTGAAGGGGGAACTGAAGCTTTCTTT
TRBD1,-,TRBJ1-1,TRBV25-1,CASSGQGGTEAFF,TGTGCCAGCAGTGGACAGGGCGGAACTGAAGCTTTCTTT
-,-,TRBJ1-1,TRBV6-5,CASSSPGTGNTEAFF,TGTGCCAGCAGTTCCCCGGGGACTGGTAACACTGAAGCTTTCTTT
TRBD1,-,TRBJ2-3,TRBV10-2,CASVRTGSTDTQYF,TGCGCCAGCGTTAGGACAGGGAGCACAGATACGCAGTATTTT
-,-,TRBJ1-2,TRBV18,CASSPPDRGMGGYTF,TGTGCCAGCTCACCACCGGACCGAGGGATGGGTGGCTACACCTTC
-,-,TRBJ1-2,TRBV12-3/TRBV12-4,CASSPRIPEGCTF,TGTGCCAGCAGTCCCCGCATTCCAGAGGGCTGCACCTTC
TRBD1,-,TRBJ1-2,TRBV5-6,CASSPKGQGTNGYTF,TGTGCCAGCAGCCCCAAGGGACAGGGAACAAATGGCTACACCTTC
TRBD1,few,TRBJ1-2,TRBV5-4,CASSLPGQGYTF,TGTGCCAGCAGTCTCCCGGGACAGGGCTACACCTTC
-,-,TRBJ2-7,TRBV19,CASSPRTDGYEQYF,TGTGCCAGTAGCCCACGGACAGACGGATACGAGCAGTACTTC
-,-,TRBJ2-5,TRBV10-1,CASSDNQETQYF,TGCGCCAGCAGTGATAACCAAGAGACCCAGTACTTC